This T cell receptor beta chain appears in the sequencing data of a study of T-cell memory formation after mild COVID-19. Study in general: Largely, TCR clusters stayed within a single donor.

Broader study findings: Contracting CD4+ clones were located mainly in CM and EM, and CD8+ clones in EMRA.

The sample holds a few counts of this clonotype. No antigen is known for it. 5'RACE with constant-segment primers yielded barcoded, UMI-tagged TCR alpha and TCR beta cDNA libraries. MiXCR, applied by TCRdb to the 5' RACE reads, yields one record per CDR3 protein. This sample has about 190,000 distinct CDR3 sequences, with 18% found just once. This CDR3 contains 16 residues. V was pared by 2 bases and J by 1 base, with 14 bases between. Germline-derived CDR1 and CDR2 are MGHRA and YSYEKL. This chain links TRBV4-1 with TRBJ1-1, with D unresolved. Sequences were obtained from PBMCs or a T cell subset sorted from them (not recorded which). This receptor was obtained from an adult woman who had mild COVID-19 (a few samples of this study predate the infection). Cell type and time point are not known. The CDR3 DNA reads TGCGCCAGCAGCCAATACAAGCCCCCAAGGAACACTGAAGCTTTCTTT. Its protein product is CASSQYKPPRNTEAFF.